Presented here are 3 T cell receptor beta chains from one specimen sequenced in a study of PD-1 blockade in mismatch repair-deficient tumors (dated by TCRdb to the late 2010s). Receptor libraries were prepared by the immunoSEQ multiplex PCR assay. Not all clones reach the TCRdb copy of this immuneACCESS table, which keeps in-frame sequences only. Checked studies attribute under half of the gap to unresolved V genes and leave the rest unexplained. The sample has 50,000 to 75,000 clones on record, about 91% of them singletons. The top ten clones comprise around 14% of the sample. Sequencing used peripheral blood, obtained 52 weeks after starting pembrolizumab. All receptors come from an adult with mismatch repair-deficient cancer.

CDR3 DNA: TGCAGCCCCCCGGGACCGGGACAGGGCCGCAATCAGCCCCAGCATTTT. Encoded protein: CSPPGPGQGRNQPQHF. J is TRBJ1-5 and V is TRBV29-1; TRBD1 aligns across 9 bases. The CDR3 loop spans 16 amino acids. Trimming took 8 bases from V and 2 from J; bases not matched to a gene: 13. Germline V CDR1 and CDR2: SQVTM, ANQGSEA.

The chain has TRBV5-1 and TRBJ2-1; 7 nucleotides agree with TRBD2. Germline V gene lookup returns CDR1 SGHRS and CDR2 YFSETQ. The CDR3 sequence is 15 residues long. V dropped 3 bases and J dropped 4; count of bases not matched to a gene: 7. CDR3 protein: CASSSTSPPYNEQFF. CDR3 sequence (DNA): TGCGCCAGCAGCTCGACTAGCCCCCCTTACAATGAGCAGTTCTTC.

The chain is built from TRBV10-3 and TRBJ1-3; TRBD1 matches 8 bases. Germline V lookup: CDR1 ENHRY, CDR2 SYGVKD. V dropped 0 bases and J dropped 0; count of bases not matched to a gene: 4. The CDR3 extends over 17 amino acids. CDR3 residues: CAISESKDRASGNTIYF. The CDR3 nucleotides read TGTGCCATCAGTGAGTCAAAGGACAGGGCCTCTGGAAACACCATATATTTT.